A single sample is the source of the 20 T cell receptor beta chains below, sequenced in a study of blood T cell repertoires in COVID-19. The method was immunoSEQ multiplex PCR; TCRdb's version includes in-frame clones alone and lacks a portion of them. Of 65,000 to 85,000 clones listed, approximately 90% were seen once; the top ten hold roughly 20%. Sequenced sample: peripheral blood. The source of these receptors is a human donor in a cohort sampled during active COVID-19.

This sequence joins TRBV4-1 and TRBJ1-1, with TRBD1 as a possible D gene (6 bases). The germline V gene has CDR1 MGHRA and CDR2 YSYEKL. The CDR3 totals 17 residues. V lost 6 bases to trimming and J lost 1 base, with 21 bases between them. CDR3 DNA: TGCGCCAGCAGTCCTATTGGGCGGGGGGCGAAGAACACTGAAGCTTTCTTT. Its protein is CASSPIGRGAKNTEAFF.

This clone was observed a single time. The J gene is TRBJ1-2, the V gene TRBV3-1 (or the pseudogene TRBV3-2), with TRBD1 matching over 10 bases. The length of the CDR3 is 17 residues. V was clipped by 1 base and J by 3 bases; unmatched bases: 8. CDR1 is LGHDT, CDR2 YNNKEL, per germline (reference sequence). CDR3 protein: CASSQVIPDRGDYGYTF. In nucleotides, the CDR3 is TGTGCCAGCAGCCAAGTGATCCCGGACAGGGGGGACTATGGCTACACCTTC.

J is TRBJ2-4 and V is TRBV20-1; TRBD2 aligns across 8 bases. This CDR3 is built from 15 residues. Per germline, CDR1 DFQATT and CDR2 SNEGSKA (reference sequence). Trimming took 3 bases from V and 1 from J; bases not matched to a gene: 5. The DNA for the CDR3 is TGCAGTGCTAGTGGTGGCGGGGGGGCCAAAAACATTCAGTACTTC. This codes for CSASGGGGAKNIQYF.

The chain links TRBV7-2 to TRBJ2-1; a possible D gene is TRBD2 (5 bases). This CDR3 region has 15 residues. Germline assignment: CDR1 SGHTA and CDR2 FQGNSA. V shed 10 bases and J shed 0 bases, with 16 bases lying between them. This CDR3 reads CATSLSGSSYNEQFF. The CDR3 DNA sequence: TGTGCCACCTCACTGAGCGGTAGCTCCTACAATGAGCAGTTCTTC.

The chain is built from TRBV6-1 and TRBJ1-1, with a weak D call TRBD1 (6 bases). Trimming took off 4 bases at V and 1 base at J, with 22 bases between the two ends. The length of the CDR3 is 18 residues. Looked up from germline, CDR1 is MNHNS and CDR2 is SASEGT. The DNA of the CDR3 is TGTGCCAGCAGTGTACTCAACAGGGAATTGGGTAGGAACACTGAAGCTTTCTTT. Protein sequence: CASSVLNRELGRNTEAFF.

This sequence joins TRBV3-1 (or the pseudogene TRBV3-2) and TRBJ1-6; possibly TRBD1 for D (5 bases). Trimming left V 4 bases short and J 0 bases short, with 16 bases between. The CDR3 is made up of 18 amino acids. CDR1 and CDR2 (germline): LGHDT, YNNKEL (reference sequence). CDR3: CASSPSTGGSSYNSPLHF. In DNA, the CDR3 is TGTGCCAGCAGCCCCTCCACTGGGGGGAGCTCCTATAATTCACCCCTCCACTTT.

This clone was seen a few times. The V and J genes are TRBV2 and TRBJ1-5; D remains unclear. Germline CDR1 and CDR2: SNHLY and FYNNEI. The CDR3 runs to 13 residues. With 6 bases removed from V and 4 bases from J, the gap between germline ends came to 10 bases. The CDR3 bases are TGTGCCAGCAGGCAGAGGTATAATCAGCCCCAGCATTTT. Protein: CASRQRYNQPQHF.

CDR3 DNA: TGTGCCAGCAGCTCCCGAGGAGGGGTGGACTATGGCTACACCTTC. Protein product: CASSSRGGVDYGYTF. The chain has TRBV7-2 and TRBJ1-2, with D maybe TRBD1 (5 bases). The germline gives CDR1 SGHTA, CDR2 FQGNSA. V gave up 4 bases and J gave up 3 bases, with 15 bases separating them. There are 15 residues in the CDR3.

The chain carries TRBV7-8 and TRBJ2-1, with D maybe TRBD2 (5 bases). This CDR3 region has 13 residues. Trimming left V 9 bases short and J 4 bases short, with 13 bases between. Germline CDR1 is SGHVS and CDR2 is FQNEAQ. Here the CDR3 DNA reads TGTGCCAGTGGAAGACCGGGGTACAATGAGCAGTTCTTC. Translated: CASGRPGYNEQFF.

The rearrangement joins TRBV6-6 to TRBJ1-1, with 9 nucleotides matching TRBD1. The CDR3 contains 14 residues. Germline V gene lookup returns CDR1 MNHNY and CDR2 SVGAGI (reference sequence). V lost 8 bases and J lost 3; bases outside the gene matches: 7. CDR3 loop: CASPRDREDTEAFF. The DNA for the CDR3 is TGTGCCAGCCCCCGGGACAGGGAGGACACTGAAGCTTTCTTT.

The chain links TRBV19 to TRBJ1-5; 10 positions match TRBD1. The J segment lost 6 bases and the V segment lost 6 bases, leaving 11 bases of the junction unmatched. In germline, CDR1 is LNHDA, CDR2 SQIVND (reference sequence). The CDR3 covers 16 residues. The CDR3 loop reads CASSLSWDRGPQPQHF. The CDR3 DNA reads TGTGCCAGTAGCCTCAGTTGGGACAGGGGCCCTCAGCCCCAGCATTTT.

V and J are TRBV11-2 and TRBJ2-4; TRBD2 aligns across 7 bases. After removal of 4 bases from V and 0 bases from J, the junction contained 12 bases not matched to a gene. Germline CDR1 reads SGHAT; CDR2 reads FQNNGV. CDR3 size: 18 residues. The CDR3 is CASSSLKTSTGAKNIQYF. The DNA for the CDR3 is TGTGCCAGCAGCTCCCTTAAGACTAGCACGGGAGCCAAAAACATTCAGTACTTC.

The chain combines TRBV28 with TRBJ2-7; tentatively, D is TRBD2 (7 bases). Trimming pared 6 bases from V and 3 bases from J, leaving 24 bases between. The germline V gene encodes CDR1 MDHEN and CDR2 SYDVKM. The CDR3 has 17 residues. The CDR3 reads CASSRWGGRGGNYEQYF. In nucleotides, the CDR3 is TGTGCCAGCAGCAGGTGGGGAGGCAGGGGAGGGAACTACGAGCAGTACTTC.

This clone showed up just once. This chain uses TRBV7-2 with TRBJ1-2; 7 bases align to TRBD1. The ends lost 1 base at V and 5 bases at J; junction bases unmatched: 1. Germline V gives CDR1 SGHTA, CDR2 FQGNSA. CDR3 length: 13 amino acids. The CDR3 here is CASSLGTGYGYTF. The CDR3 DNA sequence: TGTGCCAGCAGCTTAGGGACAGGATATGGCTACACCTTC.

The V call is TRBV5-4, the J call TRBJ1-5; 11 bases align to TRBD1. V was pared by 0 bases and J by 8 bases, with 10 bases of the junction left unmatched. There are 17 residues in the CDR3. Germline V CDR1 and CDR2: SGHNT, YYREEE (reference sequence). Here the CDR3 reads CASSLGGTGGLQKPQHF. The DNA of the CDR3 is TGTGCCAGCAGCTTGGGGGGGACAGGGGGGTTGCAAAAGCCCCAGCATTTT. Supplemented by reference TRBV5-4 and TRBJ1-5, the full variable domain reads ETGVTQSPTHLIKTRGQQVTLRCSSQSGHNTVSWYQQALGQGPQFIFQYYREEENGRGNFPPRFSGLQFPNYSSELNVNALELDDSALYLCASSLGGTGGLQKPQHFGDGTRLSIL.

Here the CDR3 reads CASSQDERASTGANVLTF. CDR3 in DNA: TGTGCCAGCAGCCAAGATGAGAGAGCTAGCACTGGGGCCAACGTCCTGACTTTC. The V and J genes are TRBV3-1 (or the pseudogene TRBV3-2) and TRBJ2-6; TRBD2 is a possible D gene (5 bases). Per germline, CDR1 LGHDT and CDR2 YNNKEL (reference sequence). The V gene lost 0 bases and the J gene lost 2 bases, with 14 bases spanning the gap. The CDR3 runs 18 residues.

The chain is built from TRBV15 and TRBJ2-1; D unresolved. The CDR3 loop spans 11 amino acids. Trimming took 3 bases from V and 10 from J, leaving 7 bases between them. Germline V gives CDR1 LNHNV, CDR2 YYDKDF (reference sequence). The CDR3 protein is CATSSPGEQFF. The CDR3 DNA is TGTGCCACCAGCAGTCCCGGGGAGCAGTTCTTC.

The chain recombines TRBV3-1 (or the pseudogene TRBV3-2) with TRBJ2-5, with D perhaps TRBD2 (5 bases). The CDR3 spans 16 residues. Deletions cut 4 bases from V and 5 bases from J, with 20 bases between. Germline-derived CDR1 and CDR2 are LGHDT and YNNKEL (reference sequence). CDR3 sequence (DNA): TGTGCCAGCAGCCCTCCTTTCGGCGGGCCGGGGGAGACCCAGTACTTC. It translates to CASSPPFGGPGETQYF.

Regarding this clone: The junction differs from germline at one of its ends, possibly a read error. The sample holds other DNA sequences that translate to the same CDR3. The chain joins TRBV27 to TRBJ1-1; a weak D match, TRBD1 (5 bases). There are 14 residues in the CDR3. Germline values: CDR1 MNHEY, CDR2 SMNVEV (reference sequence). CDR3 in DNA: TGTGCCAGCAGTTTTCGCAGGGTAGGCACTGAAGCCTTCTTT. Protein: CASSFRRVGTEAFF.

The genes are TRBV19 and TRBJ1-2; D possibly corresponds to TRBD1 (5 bases). This CDR3 region has 18 residues. V was shortened by 7 bases and J by 3 bases, with 27 bases between the two germline ends. From germline, CDR1 is LNHDA and CDR2 SQIVND (reference sequence). The CDR3 coding sequence is TGTGCCAGTAACCCCACGTCTCCGGACCAGACAGCTGACTATGGCTACACCTTC. Translation: CASNPTSPDQTADYGYTF. Using reference TRBV19 and TRBJ1-2 for the parts outside the CDR3, the full variable domain is DGGITQSPKYLFRKEGQNVTLSCEQNLNHDAMYWYRQDPGQGLRLIYYSQIVNDFQKGDIAEGYSVSREKKESFPLTVTSAQKNPTAFYLCASNPTSPDQTADYGYTFGSGTRLTVV.